This passage covers 8 T cell receptor beta chains from one sample sequenced in a study of beta chain features in type 1 diabetes. Notes on the study in general: Type 1 diabetes patients showed a moderate but significant shortening of TCRB CDR3s in all four CD4+ subsets.

Isolated RNA was reverse transcribed in full, so expressed TCRB transcripts were sequenced. Some clones are missing from TCRdb's copy, which holds only in-frame ones; the method was immunoSEQ multiplex PCR. The sample holds hundreds of thousands of clones, about an eighth seen once. Which antigens these TCRs recognize remains unknown. The sequencing input was naive CD4+ T cells from blood. These receptors all come from a man aged 18 to 29 with type 1 diabetes.

This clone was detected a few times. V usage is TRBV5-6 and J usage is TRBJ1-1; 7 nucleotides agree with TRBD1. Trimming at V came to 2 bases and at J to 2 bases, leaving 3 bases not matched to a gene. This CDR3 has 14 amino acids. The germline CDR1 and CDR2 sequences are SGHDT and YYEEEE. CDR3 in DNA: TGTGCCAGCAGCTTCGGGACAGTAAACACTGAAGCTTTCTTT. This gives the protein CASSFGTVNTEAFF.

The rearrangement joins TRBV30 to TRBJ1-1; D might be TRBD1 (6 bases). V was clipped by 3 bases and J by 5 bases, with 16 bases between them. The CDR3 covers 14 residues. Germline V gene sequence: CDR1 GTSNPN, CDR2 SVGIG (reference sequence). The CDR3 region is CAWRTGRGKTEAFF. Here the CDR3 DNA reads TGTGCCTGGAGGACGGGGAGGGGGAAGACTGAAGCTTTCTTT.

The table lists this clone with a few counts. The chain links TRBV10-3 to TRBJ2-3; D unresolved. Germline-derived CDR1 and CDR2 are ENHRY and SYGVKD. V lost 7 bases and J lost 0, with 11 bases in between. This CDR3 comprises 14 residues. CDR3 nucleotide sequence: TGTGCCATCAAGATCAGTACGAGCACAGATACGCAGTATTTT. Translating gives CAIKISTSTDTQYF.

This clone has just one count. The V call is TRBV5-4, the J call TRBJ2-7; D call uncertain. V lost 2 bases, J lost 2 bases, and 8 bases lay in between. The CDR3 has 13 residues. Germline CDR1 is SGHNT and CDR2 is YYREEE (reference sequence). The CDR3 reads CASSFAGAYEQYF. The CDR3 nucleotides read TGTGCCAGCAGCTTTGCAGGAGCCTACGAGCAGTACTTC.

This clone was counted a few times. V gene TRBV25-1 combines with J gene TRBJ2-2; D might be TRBD1 (6 bases). This CDR3 is built from 16 residues. Germline V CDR1 and CDR2: MGHDK, SYGVNS. Trimming took 3 bases from V and 1 from J, leaving 12 bases between them. The CDR3 reads CASSDYGTLNTGELFF. The CDR3 DNA reads TGTGCCAGCAGTGATTACGGGACACTGAACACCGGGGAGCTGTTTTTT.

The rearrangement joins TRBV11-2 to TRBJ1-1; 7 bases match TRBD1. Germline V gene sequence: CDR1 SGHAT, CDR2 FQNNGV. This CDR3 contains 17 residues. Trimming cost V 5 bases and J 2 bases; bases outside gene matches: 14. The CDR3 is CASSQDRLGTENTEAFF. In nucleotides, the CDR3 is TGTGCCAGCAGCCAGGACAGGTTAGGGACCGAAAACACTGAAGCTTTCTTT.

Only a few counts were recorded for this clone. The sample has other DNA sequences that encode this CDR3 too. V usage is TRBV5-1 and J usage is TRBJ1-2; D unclear. Trimming stripped 0 bases from V and 8 bases from J, with 5 bases between. This CDR3 region has 11 residues. CDR1 is SGHRS, CDR2 YFSETQ, per germline. Here the CDR3 DNA reads TGCGCCAGCAGCTTGGACGGCGGCTACACCTTC. It codes for CASSLDGGYTF.

This chain joins TRBV7-9 and TRBJ2-6, with no clear D. Trimming removed 5 bases from V and 4 bases from J, with 12 bases in between. The CDR3 covers 15 residues. Germline lookup yields CDR1 SEHNR and CDR2 FQNEAQ (reference sequence). For the CDR3, the DNA is TGTGCCAGCAGCCCGGATTCTCAGGGGGCCAACGTCCTGACTTTC. Translating gives CASSPDSQGANVLTF.